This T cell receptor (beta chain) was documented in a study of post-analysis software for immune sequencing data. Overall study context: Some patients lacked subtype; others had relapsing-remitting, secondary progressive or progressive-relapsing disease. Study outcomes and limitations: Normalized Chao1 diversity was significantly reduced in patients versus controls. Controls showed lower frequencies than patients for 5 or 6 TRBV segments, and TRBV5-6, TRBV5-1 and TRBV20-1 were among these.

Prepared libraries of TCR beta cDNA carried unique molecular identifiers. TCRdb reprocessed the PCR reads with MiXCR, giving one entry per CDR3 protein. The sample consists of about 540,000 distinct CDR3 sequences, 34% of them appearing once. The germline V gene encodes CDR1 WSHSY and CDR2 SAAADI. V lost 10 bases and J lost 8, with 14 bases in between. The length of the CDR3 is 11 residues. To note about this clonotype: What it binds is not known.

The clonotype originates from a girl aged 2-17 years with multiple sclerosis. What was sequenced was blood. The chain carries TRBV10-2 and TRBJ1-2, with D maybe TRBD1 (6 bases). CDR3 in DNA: TGCGCCACTCAGGGGCAAGGGGGCTACACCTTC. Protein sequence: CATQGQGGYTF.